These 30 T cell receptor beta chains share one sample of origin, sequenced in a study of T cell clonality in common variable immunodeficiency. The data were produced by immunoSEQ multiplex PCR, yet TCRdb's version contains in-frame clones alone and is incomplete. The sample is made up of some 64,000 clones, none counted only once. Sequences were obtained from peripheral blood mononuclear cells. The receptor set was obtained from a person aged 18-69 years in good health.

This clone has a count of ten or more. The part of the CDR3 DNA that was read is TGTGCCAGCAGTTTGTCAGGGGCCAACGTC. The encoded protein is CASSLSGANV. The whole CDR3 protein is CASSLSGANVLTF. The V and J genes are TRBV12-3 or TRBV12-4 and TRBJ2-6; D is unresolved. The read stops 3 residues short of the end of the CDR3; the missing end is completed from the germline J gene. Trimming left V 3 bases short and J 4 bases short, with 4 bases between. This CDR3 spans 13 amino acids.

This clone was observed at least ten times. The read gets to within 3 residues of the CDR3 end, and the germline J gene fills in the rest. The chain employs TRBV28 and TRBJ2-7, with 10 bases fitting TRBD2. Germline V lookup: CDR1 MDHEN, CDR2 SYDVKM. After removal of 10 bases from V and 5 bases from J, the junction contained 11 bases not matched to a gene. The CDR3 runs 14 residues. The CDR3 DNA, read in part, is TGTGCCAACGGGGCTAGCGGGAGCGGCAACGAG. The encoded protein is CANGASGSGNE. The full CDR3 protein reads CANGASGSGNEQYF.

This clone was observed at least ten times. The read ends 3 residues early relative to the CDR3; the germline J gene fills the gap. The rearrangement uses TRBV4-2 and TRBJ2-7; 7 bases agree with TRBD1. V shed 0 bases, J shed 6 bases, and the junction held 8 bases outside the gene matches. The germline V gene encodes CDR1 LGHNA and CDR2 YNFKEQ. This CDR3 contains 15 residues. The sequenced CDR3 bases are TGTGCCAGCAGCCAAGACCCGACAGGGTTCGGCGAG. As protein: CASSQDPTGFGE. The full CDR3 protein is CASSQDPTGFGEQYF.

In this sample, this clone turned up many times. The read terminates 3 residues before the CDR3 end, so the remaining end is supplied by the germline J gene. The V call is TRBV29-1, the J call TRBJ2-2; D remains ambiguous. The CDR3 is 14 residues long. The V gene's germline CDR1 is SQVTM and CDR2 ANQGSEA. Deletions cut 5 bases from V and 0 bases from J, with 10 bases between. The covered CDR3 bases are TGCAGCGTTCCCAGGAGCTCGAACACCGGGGAG. This codes for CSVPRSSNTGE. The entire CDR3 is CSVPRSSNTGELFF.

This clone was detected ten times or more. With the read ending 3 residues before the CDR3 end, the germline J gene is used to fill in that end. The rearrangement joins TRBV30 to TRBJ2-1, with D possibly matching TRBD2 (6 bases). The V gene's germline CDR1 is GTSNPN and CDR2 SVGIG (reference sequence). The ends were cut back, 3 bases at V and 9 bases at J, with 15 bases in the middle. The length of the CDR3 is 13 residues. The DNA read from the CDR3 is TGTGCCTGGAGGGTGACTAGTCTGGGTGAG. Translating gives CAWRVTSLGE. The complete CDR3 sequence is CAWRVTSLGEQFF.

Ten or more counts support this clone. The CDR3 is cut off 3 residues early in the read; its end comes from the germline J gene. This sequence joins TRBV10-3 and TRBJ2-1; possibly TRBD1 for D (5 bases). Germline lookup yields CDR1 ENHRY and CDR2 SYGVKD. The CDR3 is 16 residues long. Deletions cut 5 bases from V and 0 bases from J, with 14 bases between. The CDR3: CAISLTQGSSYNEQFF. Partial CDR3 DNA: TGTGCCATCAGTTTAACGCAGGGAAGCTCCTACAATGAG.

This clone occurred many times. The read comes to an end 3 residues before the CDR3 does, leaving the germline J gene to fill in the end. The chain combines TRBV2 with TRBJ2-5, with TRBD2 matching over 7 bases. V was clipped by 4 bases and J by 3 bases; unmatched bases: 5. CDR3 length: 14 residues. CDR1 is SNHLY and CDR2 is FYNNEI in the germline V gene. Incomplete CDR3 DNA: TGTGCCAGCAGTGTTCGGGGAGGGAAAGAGACC. It encodes CASSVRGGKET. The CDR3 as a whole reads CASSVRGGKETQYF.

This clone came up many times. The DNA ends 3 residues before the CDR3 does, and the rest of the CDR3 is filled in from the germline J gene. The rearrangement joins TRBV20-1 to TRBJ1-1; weak D call: TRBD1 (5 bases). Trimming removed 3 bases from V and 4 bases from J, with 12 bases in between. This CDR3 spans 13 amino acids. Germline CDR1 is DFQATT and CDR2 is SNEGSKA (reference sequence). The sequenced part of the CDR3 DNA is TGCAGTGCTAGGGGGGGGTTTGGCACTGAA. It is translated as CSARGGFGTE. In full, the CDR3 reads CSARGGFGTEAFF.

This clone came up many times. The CDR3 extends 3 residues past the end of the read, so its final part is completed from the germline J gene. V usage is TRBV7-9 and J usage is TRBJ1-2; D possibly corresponds to TRBD1 (6 bases). Per the germline V gene, CDR1 is SEHNR and CDR2 is FQNEAQ (reference sequence). CDR3 length equals 13 residues. Here the CDR3 reads CASSLDSGVGYTF. The CDR3 bases that were read are TGTGCCAGCAGCTTAGATTCAGGGGTCGGC.

This clone has a count of ten or more. The read ends 3 residues before the CDR3 terminus; that terminus is restored from the germline J gene. The chain links TRBV5-1 to TRBJ2-1; 12 bases fit TRBD2. Germline V CDR1 and CDR2: SGHRS, YFSETQ. The ends lost 3 bases at V and 8 bases at J; junction bases unmatched: 12. The CDR3 is made up of 17 amino acids. Here the CDR3 reads CASSWGTSGRVRHEQFF. The covered CDR3 bases are TGCGCCAGCAGCTGGGGGACTAGCGGGCGCGTTAGGCATGAG.

This clone showed up many times. From the germline J gene comes the end of the CDR3, since the read stops 3 residues before it. This sequence joins TRBV28 and TRBJ2-1; D is perhaps TRBD1 (6 bases). With 5 bases removed from V and 9 bases from J, the gap between germline ends came to 17 bases. The CDR3 is 14 residues long. Germline values: CDR1 MDHEN, CDR2 SYDVKM. CDR3 region: CASSTDGTRGEQFF. The part of the CDR3 DNA that was read is TGTGCCAGCAGTACGGACGGGACCAGGGGTGAG.

In this sample, this clone turned up many times. The read falls 3 residues short of the CDR3 end, and the missing part is taken from the germline J gene. The rearrangement links TRBV7-9 to TRBJ2-7; D may be TRBD1 (6 bases). This CDR3 has 14 residues. Germline-derived CDR1 and CDR2 are SEHNR and FQNEAQ (reference sequence). The V and J ends lost 7 bases and 0 bases respectively, with 13 bases between them. The sequenced CDR3 bases are TGTGCCAGCATCGATACAGGGAGCTCCTACGAG. Translation gives CASIDTGSSYE. In full, the CDR3 reads CASIDTGSSYEQYF.

This clone occurred many times. The CDR3 goes on 3 residues after the read ends, and that part is filled in from the germline J gene. V gene TRBV2 combines with J gene TRBJ2-3; D is undetermined. Germline lookup yields CDR1 SNHLY and CDR2 FYNNEI. The ends were cut back, 10 bases at V and 0 bases at J, with 8 bases in the middle. There are 12 residues in the CDR3. The sequenced part of the CDR3 DNA is TGTGCCACTTCTTCTAGCACAGATACG. Protein sequence: CATSSSTDT. The full CDR3 is CATSSSTDTQYF.

This clone appeared many times. Read coverage stops 3 residues before the CDR3 terminus; the germline J gene supplies the remainder. The chain joins TRBV20-1 to TRBJ2-1; 7 nucleotides align to TRBD2. Germline CDR1 and CDR2: DFQATT and SNEGSKA (reference sequence). With 6 bases clipped from V and 0 bases from J, the junction kept 8 bases outside the gene matches. The CDR3 has 15 residues. Here the CDR3 reads CSAIEKRDSYNEQFF. The part of the CDR3 DNA that was read is TGCAGTGCCATAGAAAAGCGGGACTCCTACAATGAG.

This clone was seen a handful of times. The chain's CDR3 is CASSDTWDTEAFF. The CDR3 bases that were read are TGTGCCAGCTCGGACACATGGGACACTGAA. This chain uses TRBV18 with TRBJ1-1; D might be TRBD1 (5 bases). The read comes to an end 3 residues before the CDR3 does, leaving the germline J gene to fill in the end. The CDR3 is 13 residues long. Germline loops: CDR1 KGHSH, CDR2 LQKENI. Trimming removed 6 bases from V and 3 bases from J, with 11 bases in between.

This clone was counted ten times or more. The read comes to an end 3 residues before the CDR3 does, leaving the germline J gene to fill in the end. This chain connects TRBV5-1 to TRBJ1-1; 9 nucleotides agree with TRBD1. The CDR3 loop spans 14 amino acids. Germline assignment: CDR1 SGHRS and CDR2 YFSETQ. V trimming: 4 bases; J trimming: 7 bases; junction bases outside the gene matches: 8. The sequenced part of the CDR3 DNA is TGCGCCAGCAGCCTCCGGACAGGGGCTAATGAA. Translating gives CASSLRTGANE. The whole CDR3 is CASSLRTGANEAFF.

This clone was picked up many times. The CDR3 sequence is CASSEAPGQAEAFF. The sequenced CDR3 bases are TGTGCCAGCAGTGAAGCGCCGGGACAGGCTGAA. This chain uses TRBV6-1 with TRBJ1-1, with TRBD1 identical over 8 bases. The read terminates 3 residues ahead of where the CDR3 ends, so the germline J gene completes it. CDR1 and CDR2 (germline): MNHNS, SASEGT. V gave up 0 bases and J gave up 6 bases; unmatched junction bases: 3. This CDR3 comprises 14 residues.

In this sample, this clone turned up many times. The CDR3 end is not reached by the read, which stops 3 residues before it; the germline J gene fills it in. J is TRBJ1-1 and V is TRBV4-2; a weak D match, TRBD1 (5 bases). Between the trimmed V and J ends, which lost 3 bases and 6 bases, there was a span of 17 bases. The CDR3 is 15 amino acids. From germline, CDR1 is LGHNA and CDR2 YNFKEQ. CDR3 loop: CASSQSRVEGPEAFF. CDR3 DNA, as far as it was read: TGTGCCAGCAGCCAGTCACGAGTTGAGGGGCCTGAA.

This clone showed up many times. The observed sequence ends 3 residues before the CDR3 terminus, with the missing tail filled in from the germline J gene. This chain joins TRBV20-1 and TRBJ2-7; 7 bases agree with TRBD2. This CDR3 has 15 amino acids. Germline V CDR1 and CDR2: DFQATT, SNEGSKA (reference sequence). The ends lost 3 bases at V and 0 bases at J; junction bases unmatched: 8. CDR3 sequence reads: CSASGRTNLSYEQYF. CDR3 DNA (partial): TGCAGTGCTAGCGGGAGGACAAACCTCTCCTACGAG.

There are many counts of this clone. The CDR3 reads CASSKGQQETQYF. CDR3 bases read: TGCGCCAGCAGCAAGGGACAGCAAGAGACC. J is TRBJ2-5 and V is TRBV5-1; 7 nucleotides agree with TRBD1. The observed sequence ends 3 residues before the CDR3 terminus, with the missing tail filled in from the germline J gene. The CDR3 consists of 13 residues. CDR1 and CDR2 (germline): SGHRS, YFSETQ. V shed 4 bases, J shed 2 bases, and the junction held 2 bases outside the gene matches.

This clone was counted at least ten times. The read finishes 3 residues shy of the CDR3 end, and the germline J gene is used to complete it. This rearrangement joins TRBV2 to TRBJ2-1; D is unclear. Trimming cost V 7 bases and J 7 bases, with 11 bases left between them. In germline, CDR1 is SNHLY, CDR2 FYNNEI. This CDR3 spans 12 amino acids. The part of the CDR3 DNA that was read is TGTGCCAGCAAAGGTTACGGGAATGAG. It yields the protein CASKGYGNE. The CDR3 in its entirety is CASKGYGNEQFF. The full variable domain, completed using reference TRBV2 and TRBJ2-1, is EPEVTQTPSHQVTQMGQEVILRCVPISNHLYFYWYRQILGQKVEFLVSFYNNEISEKSEIFDDQFSVERPDGSNFTLKIRSTKLEDSAMYFCASKGYGNEQFFGPGTRLTVL.

This clone was observed many times. The read falls 3 residues short of the CDR3 end, and the missing part is taken from the germline J gene. The chain combines TRBV30 with TRBJ1-3; TRBD1 is a possible D gene (6 bases). The CDR3 is made up of 14 amino acids. In germline, CDR1 is GTSNPN, CDR2 SVGIG (reference sequence). Deletions cut 2 bases from V and 2 bases from J, with 10 bases between. CDR3 DNA, as far as it was read: TGTGCCTGGAGTTTGTCAGGGGCTGGAAACACC. This sequence encodes CAWSLSGAGNT. The full CDR3 protein reads CAWSLSGAGNTIYF.

In its sample, this clone is medium-sized. CDR3 protein: CSAMTSGTDSSPLHF. The covered CDR3 bases are TGCAGTGCTATGACCTCCGGGACAGACTCTTCACCC. The rearrangement links TRBV20-1 to TRBJ1-6; 7 bases are a match to TRBD1. The CDR3 is cut off 3 residues early in the read; its end comes from the germline J gene. Germline CDR1 is DFQATT and CDR2 is SNEGSKA (reference sequence). V lost 4 bases to trimming and J lost 9 bases; unmatched junction nucleotides: 12. The CDR3 runs 15 residues.

The table lists this clone with many counts. The sequenced fragment ends 3 residues before the CDR3 boundary, so the rest is inferred from the germline J gene. This chain links TRBV2 with TRBJ1-4, with D unresolved. Trimming removed 11 bases at V and 6 bases at J, with 13 bases between. The CDR3 loop spans 12 amino acids. Germline V gene lookup returns CDR1 SNHLY and CDR2 FYNNEI. The CDR3 reads CASTPQDEKLFF. The sequenced CDR3 bases are TGTGCCTCCACCCCCCAGGATGAAAAA.

This clone was seen at least ten times. Read sequence stops 3 residues before the CDR3 end, and the germline J gene provides the missing end. The J gene is TRBJ1-2, the V gene TRBV18; a weak D match, TRBD1 (6 bases). Germline V gene lookup returns CDR1 KGHSH and CDR2 LQKENI. Trimming took 6 bases from V and 7 from J, leaving 15 bases between them. The CDR3 is 13 amino acids. This CDR3 is CASSPTGNGGYTF. The CDR3 DNA, read in part, is TGTGCCAGCTCGCCAACAGGGAACGGTGGC.

This clone was observed at least ten times. The CDR3 extends 3 residues past the end of the read, so its final part is completed from the germline J gene. The V gene is TRBV19, the J gene TRBJ2-3; 9 bases map to TRBD2. V lost 8 bases to trimming and J lost 3 bases; unmatched junction nucleotides: 9. Germline CDR1 reads LNHDA; CDR2 reads SQIVND (reference sequence). This CDR3 region has 15 residues. The CDR3 loop is CASLNSGGPTDTQYF. The sequenced part of the CDR3 DNA is TGTGCCAGTCTTAATAGCGGGGGCCCAACAGATACG. The whole variable domain, remainder taken from reference TRBV19 and TRBJ2-3, is DGGITQSPKYLFRKEGQNVTLSCEQNLNHDAMYWYRQDPGQGLRLIYYSQIVNDFQKGDIAEGYSVSREKKESFPLTVTSAQKNPTAFYLCASLNSGGPTDTQYFGPGTRLTVL.

This clone was seen ten or more times. Germline and junction disagree at one end, which may indicate a read error. The read is 3 residues too short to cover the CDR3 end, so that end is filled in from the germline J gene. The rearrangement joins TRBV19 to TRBJ1-6, with TRBD1 identical over 7 bases. The germline V gene encodes CDR1 LNHDA and CDR2 SQIVND (reference sequence). The CDR3 runs 15 residues. The covered CDR3 bases are TGTGCCAGTAGTAGCGGACAGGCGTCTCATTCCCCC. It is translated as CASSSGQASHSP. The CDR3 reads in full as CASSSGQASHSPLHF.

This clone was found many times. The CDR3 end falls 3 residues outside the read, so it is completed with the germline J gene. The chain uses TRBV7-9 and TRBJ1-1; weak D call: TRBD1 (6 bases). The CDR3 has 14 residues. Trimming took 5 bases from V and 1 from J, leaving 11 bases between them. Germline lookup yields CDR1 SEHNR and CDR2 FQNEAQ (reference sequence). Partial CDR3 DNA: TGTGCCAGCAGCCCAATGACAGGGAACACTGAA. This translates into CASSPMTGNTE. The complete CDR3 protein is CASSPMTGNTEAFF.

The sample holds many counts of this clone. The read ends 3 residues shy of where the CDR3 ends; the end is completed using the germline J gene. The chain uses TRBV7-6 and TRBJ2-7, with 11 bases that match TRBD2. Trimming removed 0 bases from V and 4 bases from J; junction bases left unmatched: 5. CDR3 size: 16 residues. Germline V lookup: CDR1 SGHVS, CDR2 FNYEAQ. Partial CDR3 DNA: TGTGCCAGCAGCTTAGCGCCGTTAGCGGGAGGGTACGAG. It translates to CASSLAPLAGGYE. From start to end, the CDR3 is CASSLAPLAGGYEQYF.

This clone appeared a few times. The sequenced fragment ends 3 residues before the CDR3 boundary, so the rest is inferred from the germline J gene. The chain links TRBV7-9 to TRBJ2-3, with 8 bases matching TRBD2. This CDR3 spans 15 amino acids. Germline-derived CDR1 and CDR2 are SEHNR and FQNEAQ (reference sequence). J lost 4 bases, V lost 2 bases, and 5 bases had no gene match. CDR3 region: CASSLSGGLSDTQYF. Partial CDR3 DNA: TGTGCCAGCAGCTTATCGGGGGGGCTTTCAGATACG.